This T cell receptor (beta chain) was captured in a study of regulatory T cells in long-lasting Graves disease. A few counts support this clonotype. Arm-PCR of CDR3 regions with iRepertoire HTBI primers generated TCR beta libraries. From the multiplex PCR reads, TCRdb called clonotypes with MiXCR, one entry per CDR3 protein. The data contain approximately 560,000 distinct CDR3 sequences, roughly 15% of them seen just once; the ten biggest clones take up more than 10%. Time point reported: newly diagnosed GD, antithyroid drugs for less than 3 months. Isolated PBMC RNA provided the starting material for the TCR library. CDR1 is DFQATT, CDR2 SNEGSKA, per germline (reference sequence). There are 14 residues in the CDR3. V lost 3 bases to trimming and J lost 8 bases, with 16 bases between them. This same sample was also taken into another study, of T cells in Graves' hyperthyroidism and ophthalmopathy.

The chain employs TRBV20-1 and TRBJ1-4; D might be TRBD1 (6 bases). This TCR was recovered from a man between 18 and 35 years old with Graves disease. Source: peripheral blood mononuclear cells (PBMCs), taken at new diagnosis, from a patient treated with antithyroid drugs. The CDR3 DNA is TGCAGTGCTAGCTCTGCGAGGGGGAGAGAAAAACTGTTTTTT. It encodes CSASSARGREKLFF.